The rows below give T cell receptor beta chains drawn from one sample of a study of blood T cell repertoires in COVID-19. The protocol was immunoSEQ multiplex PCR, while the TCRdb copy is restricted to in-frame clones and leaves out a portion. The data hold about 300,000 clones, with 70% to 90% observed a single time. Sequenced input: peripheral blood. The receptors were sampled from a man between 65 and 79 years old with acute or convalescent COVID-19. Each CDR3 is given with its conserved first and last residue. The D gene is left open where the match is weak. Only some rows state a clone size, as once, few, many or a class for expanded clones.

v_gene,j_gene,abundance,d_gene,CDR3aa,CDR3nt
TRBV7-2,TRBJ2-1,.,TRBD2,CASSLAILAGGLREQFF,TGTGCCAGCAGCTTAGCCATTCTAGCGGGGGGGCTTCGGGAGCAGTTCTTC
TRBV28,TRBJ2-7,.,.,CASTTGYEQYF,TGTGCCAGCACAACGGGGTACGAGCAGTACTTC
TRBV7-9,TRBJ2-5,.,.,CASSLAPGPGETQYF,TGTGCCAGCAGCTTAGCGCCCGGGCCAGGGGAGACCCAGTACTTC
TRBV5-1,TRBJ1-1,.,.,CASSPEPMNTEAFF,TGCGCCAGCAGCCCCGAACCTATGAACACTGAAGCTTTCTTT
TRBV2,TRBJ2-6,once,.,CASTAGSGANVLTF,TGTGCCAGTACGGCGGGCTCTGGGGCCAACGTCCTGACTTTC
TRBV7-9,TRBJ1-4,.,.,CASSPLGQTTNEKLFF,TGTGCCAGCAGCCCCCTGGGGCAGACAACTAATGAAAAACTGTTTTTT
TRBV18,TRBJ2-7,.,TRBD2,CASSPPSGRVVYEQYF,TGTGCCAGCTCACCACCTAGCGGGAGGGTTGTTTACGAGCAGTACTTC
TRBV2,TRBJ1-5,once,.,CASSEVGVRQPQHF,TGTGCCAGCAGTGAAGTCGGGGTACGGCAGCCCCAGCATTTT
TRBV7-9,TRBJ1-4,many,.,CASEPFTVEKLFF,TGTGCCAGCGAGCCTTTTACGGTGGAAAAACTGTTTTTT
TRBV5-1,TRBJ1-1,.,TRBD1,CASSSRGSEGTEAFF,TGCGCCAGCAGCTCCAGGGGGTCGGAGGGCACTGAAGCTTTCTTT
TRBV6-1,TRBJ2-1,few,TRBD2,CASSDTSGSRYNEQFF,TGTGCCAGCAGTGACACTAGCGGGAGTCGGTACAATGAGCAGTTCTTC
TRBV3-1/TRBV3-2,TRBJ2-1,.,TRBD2,CASSPSIGRSEQFF,TGTGCCAGCAGCCCCTCAATCGGGAGGTCTGAGCAGTTCTTC
TRBV30,TRBJ2-1,.,.,CAWRATYNEQFF,TGTGCCTGGAGAGCGACCTACAATGAGCAGTTCTTC
TRBV6-5,TRBJ1-2,once,.,CATPASGIYGYTF,TGTGCCACCCCAGCCTCAGGGATCTATGGCTACACCTTC
TRBV18,TRBJ1-6,.,.,CASSSQGNSPLHF,TGTGCCAGCTCAAGTCAGGGGAATTCACCCCTCCACTTT
TRBV4-2,TRBJ2-1,few,TRBD1,CASSSNRGEQFF,TGTGCCAGCAGCTCAAACAGGGGTGAGCAGTTCTTC
TRBV29-1,TRBJ1-2,.,.,CSVEVRFGTGANNYGYTF,TGCAGCGTTGAAGTTCGATTTGGAACAGGCGCTAATAACTATGGCTACACCTTC
TRBV2,TRBJ2-1,.,TRBD2,CASSAPGLGSYNEQFF,TGTGCCAGCAGTGCTCCCGGACTAGGATCCTACAATGAGCAGTTCTTC
TRBV9,TRBJ2-6,.,TRBD1,CASSFGQGYFSGANVLTF,TGTGCCAGCAGCTTTGGACAGGGGTACTTTTCTGGGGCCAACGTCCTGACTTTC
TRBV5-4,TRBJ2-1,few,TRBD2,CASSQRGYNEQFF,TGTGCCAGCAGCCAGCGGGGTTACAATGAGCAGTTCTTC
TRBV28,TRBJ1-2,.,TRBD1,CASSSGQGGYGYTF,TGTGCCAGCAGTTCGGGACAGGGGGGCTATGGCTACACCTTC
TRBV5-1,TRBJ2-1,.,.,CASSFARGVDEQFF,TGCGCCAGCAGCTTCGCCAGGGGAGTGGATGAGCAGTTCTTC
TRBV29-1,TRBJ1-2,.,.,CSVEGDGSGGYGYTF,TGCAGCGTTGAAGGGGACGGCTCCGGAGGGTATGGCTACACCTTC
TRBV19,TRBJ1-2,.,.,CASSITLADVVWYGYTF,TGTGCCAGTAGTATTACCCTGGCCGATGTGGTATGGTATGGCTACACCTTC
TRBV6-2/TRBV6-3,TRBJ2-3,once,.,CASCRGLALTDTQYF,TGTGCCAGCTGCCGGGGACTCGCCCTCACAGATACGCAGTATTTT
TRBV2,TRBJ1-6,once,TRBD1,CASSTQTGTNSPLHF,TGTGCCAGCAGTACACAGACAGGGACTAATTCACCCCTCCACTTT
TRBV3-1/TRBV3-2,TRBJ1-1,.,TRBD1,CASSPQGQMNTEAFF,TGTGCCAGCAGCCCGCAGGGACAGATGAACACTGAAGCTTTCTTT
TRBV4-2,TRBJ2-1,.,.,CASSRVGGRGSGNEQFF,TGTGCCAGCAGCCGCGTAGGAGGCCGAGGGAGCGGGAATGAGCAGTTCTTC
TRBV7-9,TRBJ2-2,.,TRBD2,CASSPVASGGVTGELFF,TGTGCCAGCAGCCCCGTGGCGAGCGGGGGGGTCACCGGGGAGCTGTTTTTT
TRBV3-1/TRBV3-2,TRBJ2-3,once,.,CASRGARGPADTQYF,TGTGCCAGCAGGGGAGCGCGGGGGCCCGCAGATACGCAGTATTTT
TRBV19,TRBJ1-3,.,.,CASRHRPWGGDLRGNTIYF,TGTGCCAGTAGGCACCGACCCTGGGGGGGGGATCTCCGTGGAAACACCATATATTTT
TRBV6-5,TRBJ1-6,once,.,CASSYSQRDSPLHF,TGTGCCAGCAGTTACTCCCAAAGAGATTCACCCCTCCACTTT
TRBV30,TRBJ1-1,.,TRBD1,CVSDREGWGGTEAFF,TGTGTCTCGGACAGGGAAGGATGGGGGGGCACTGAAGCTTTCTTT
TRBV29-1,TRBJ1-1,.,TRBD1,CSVGTGGDEAFF,TGCAGCGTGGGGACAGGGGGTGATGAAGCTTTCTTT
TRBV5-1,TRBJ2-1,.,TRBD1,CASSLDYTGGGMGEQFF,TGCGCCAGCAGCTTGGACTACACAGGGGGCGGAATGGGTGAGCAGTTCTTC
TRBV19,TRBJ1-6,.,TRBD1,CASTSTTGANSPLHF,TGTGCCAGTACCTCCACGACAGGGGCAAATTCACCCCTCCACTTT
TRBV30,TRBJ2-3,.,.,CAWSALPRGAGTQYF,TGTGCCTGGAGTGCCCTCCCTAGGGGCGCAGGTACGCAGTATTTT
TRBV9,TRBJ2-1,.,TRBD2,CASSATSGNNEQFF,TGTGCCAGCAGCGCCACTAGCGGGAACAATGAGCAGTTCTTC
TRBV3-1/TRBV3-2,TRBJ2-5,.,TRBD2,CASSHTSGEETQYF,TGTGCCAGCAGCCACACTAGCGGGGAAGAGACCCAGTACTTC
TRBV18,TRBJ2-7,many,.,CASSPGAGFGYEQYF,TGTGCCAGCTCCCCAGGGGCAGGGTTCGGCTACGAGCAGTACTTC
TRBV3-1/TRBV3-2,TRBJ2-7,.,.,CASSQDFPAESPGEQYF,TGTGCCAGCAGCCAAGACTTTCCAGCGGAGTCCCCTGGCGAGCAGTACTTC
TRBV11-2,TRBJ2-2,.,TRBD2,CASSPVGGVTGELFF,TGTGCCAGCAGCCCCGTCGGGGGGGTGACGGGGGAGCTGTTTTTT
TRBV28,TRBJ2-3,.,TRBD1,CAKEDRGYTDTQYF,TGTGCCAAAGAGGACAGGGGATACACAGATACGCAGTATTTT
TRBV7-2,TRBJ1-6,.,.,CASSLLRGASPLHF,TGTGCCAGCAGCTTACTTCGGGGAGCTTCACCCCTCCACTTT
TRBV3-1/TRBV3-2,TRBJ1-4,once,TRBD1,CASSQATTGNEKLFF,TGTGCCAGCAGCCAAGCTACGACAGGGAATGAAAAACTGTTTTTT
TRBV19,TRBJ1-2,.,TRBD1,CASREGARGYTF,TGTGCCAGTAGGGAGGGGGCGCGTGGCTACACCTTC
TRBV11-1,TRBJ1-5,.,TRBD1,CASSLTGGRNQPQHF,TGTGCCAGCAGCCTTACAGGGGGCCGCAATCAGCCCCAGCATTTT
TRBV11-2,TRBJ2-2,.,TRBD2,CASSLEGAGVAGENTGELFF,TGTGCCAGCAGCTTAGAGGGCGCTGGGGTAGCGGGGGAGAACACCGGGGAGCTGTTTTTT
TRBV19,TRBJ1-4,.,.,CASTTGRGEKLFF,TGTGCCAGTACCACCGGGCGGGGTGAAAAACTGTTTTTT
TRBV10-3,TRBJ2-3,.,TRBD2,CAIKAGGYADTQYF,TGTGCCATCAAAGCGGGGGGTTACGCAGATACGCAGTATTTT
TRBV15,TRBJ2-2,.,.,CATSRAGGWNTGELFF,TGTGCCACCAGCAGAGCTGGAGGGTGGAACACCGGGGAGCTGTTTTTT
TRBV25-1,TRBJ1-1,.,TRBD1,CASSESDRGDTEAFF,TGTGCCAGCAGTGAATCGGACAGGGGGGACACTGAAGCTTTCTTT
TRBV6-2/TRBV6-3,TRBJ2-2,.,TRBD2,CASSYSATRTSGTGELFF,TGTGCCAGCAGTTACTCGGCTACGAGGACTAGCGGCACCGGGGAGCTGTTTTTT
TRBV29-1,TRBJ1-1,.,TRBD1,CSSSNGAGGRTEAFF,TGCAGCTCGTCAAACGGGGCAGGGGGCAGGACTGAAGCTTTCTTT
TRBV7-9,TRBJ1-2,.,TRBD1,CASSRTGNYGYTF,TGTGCCAGCAGCCGGACAGGGAACTATGGCTACACCTTC
TRBV5-1,TRBJ2-5,.,.,CASSPRRGGLWETQYF,TGCGCCAGCAGCCCCCGAAGGGGGGGCTTGTGGGAGACCCAGTACTTC
TRBV7-9,TRBJ2-7,.,TRBD2,CASSLAHGGGDGYEQYF,TGTGCCAGCAGCTTAGCCCATGGGGGAGGGGATGGCTACGAGCAGTACTTC
TRBV19,TRBJ1-1,.,.,CASRQERQLNTEAFF,TGTGCCAGTAGACAGGAAAGACAGTTGAACACTGAAGCTTTCTTT
TRBV6-6,TRBJ1-1,.,.,CASSQIQNTEAFF,TGTGCCAGTTCACAGATCCAGAACACTGAAGCTTTCTTT